This TCR beta chain was identified during a study of blood T cell repertoires in COVID-19. Authors' data handling: Estimation of nucleated cell counts relied on the amplification of reference gene primers. Some clones are missing from TCRdb's copy, which holds only in-frame ones; the method was immunoSEQ multiplex PCR. The DNA was the basis for D and trimming; V, J and clone size are from that table. The sample yields around 170,000 clones, less than 85% seen once. The V gene's germline CDR1 is DFQATT and CDR2 SNEGSKA (reference sequence). The V and J ends lost 3 bases and 6 bases, in that order; junction bases with no gene match: 4. The CDR3 loop spans 12 amino acids. This clone occurred once. Recovered status in Cohort 3 required two negative PCRs, clearance, or symptom resolution.

The sequence came from a man aged 45-60 years who had recovered from COVID-19. The chain recombines TRBV20-1 with TRBJ2-7; TRBD2 matches at 8 bases. The source material was PBMCs or T cells enriched from blood (not recorded which). CDR3 residues: CSASFGGGEQYF. The CDR3, as DNA: TGCAGTGCTAGTTTCGGGGGGGGCGAGCAGTACTTC.